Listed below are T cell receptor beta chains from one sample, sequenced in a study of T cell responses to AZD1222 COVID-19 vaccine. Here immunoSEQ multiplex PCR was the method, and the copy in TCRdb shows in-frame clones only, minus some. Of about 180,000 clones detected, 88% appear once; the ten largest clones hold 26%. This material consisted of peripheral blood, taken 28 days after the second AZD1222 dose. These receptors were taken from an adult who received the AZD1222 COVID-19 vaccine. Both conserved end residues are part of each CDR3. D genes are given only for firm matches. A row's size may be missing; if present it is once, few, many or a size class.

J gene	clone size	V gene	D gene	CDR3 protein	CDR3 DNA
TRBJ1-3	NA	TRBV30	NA	CAWSRGGPGNTIYF	TGTGCCTGGAGCCGAGGAGGGCCTGGAAACACCATATATTTT
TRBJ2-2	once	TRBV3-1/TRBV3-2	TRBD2	CASSQDPGLPGELFF	TGTGCCAGCAGCCAAGACCCGGGACTACCCGGGGAGCTGTTTTTT
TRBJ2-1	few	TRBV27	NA	CASSPPLSNEQFF	TGTGCCAGCAGTCCACCTCTGTCCAATGAGCAGTTCTTC
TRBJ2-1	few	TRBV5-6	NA	CASGGYNEQFF	TGTGCCAGCGGGGGGTACAATGAGCAGTTCTTC
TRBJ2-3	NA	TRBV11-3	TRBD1	CASSPGTGGADTQYF	TGTGCCAGCAGCCCCGGGACAGGGGGCGCAGATACGCAGTATTTT
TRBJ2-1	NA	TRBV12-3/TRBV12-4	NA	CASSLQGGNEQFF	TGTGCCAGCAGTTTACAGGGGGGGAATGAGCAGTTCTTC
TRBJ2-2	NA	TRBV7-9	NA	CASSSGAGELFF	TGTGCCAGCAGCTCGGGGGCCGGGGAGCTGTTTTTT
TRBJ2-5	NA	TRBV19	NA	CASSIDSGRNKPQYF	TGTGCCAGTAGTATAGATAGCGGCAGAAACAAACCCCAGTACTTC
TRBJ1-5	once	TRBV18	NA	CASSTTENQPQHF	TGTGCCAGCTCAACGACAGAAAATCAGCCCCAGCATTTT
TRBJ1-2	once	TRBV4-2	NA	CASSQAPGEYGYTF	TGTGCCAGCAGCCAAGCCCCCGGAGAGTATGGCTACACCTTC
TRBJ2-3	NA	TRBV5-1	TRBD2	CASRGLAGVTDTQYF	TGCGCCAGCAGAGGACTAGCGGGAGTTACAGATACGCAGTATTTT
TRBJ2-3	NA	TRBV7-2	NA	CASTLLGWGAADTQYF	TGTGCCAGCACCCTCCTCGGATGGGGGGCCGCAGATACGCAGTATTTT
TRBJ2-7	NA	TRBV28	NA	CASTDPYEQYF	TGTGCCAGCACGGACCCCTACGAGCAGTACTTC
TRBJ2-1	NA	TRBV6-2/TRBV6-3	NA	CASSYLTNPFSYNEQFF	TGTGCCAGCAGTTACCTTACTAATCCATTCTCCTACAATGAGCAGTTCTTC